The clone carrying this TCR beta chain was counted a few times. As yet, its antigen is unknown. TCRdb reprocessed the 5' RACE reads via MiXCR and lists one record per CDR3 protein. The data contain approximately 350,000 distinct CDR3 sequences, around an eighth of them singletons. The donor group consisted entirely of healthy Caucasians. The record originates from a study of identical twins. Study-level findings and limits: Abundant cord blood beta clonotypes carried fewer insertions; memory repertoires showed none.

CDR1 and CDR2 from the germline V gene are DFQATT and SNEGSKA (reference sequence). Between the trimmed V and J ends, which lost 1 base and 4 bases, there was a span of 11 bases. The CDR3 length is 13 residues. These same records also appear under a second study, on yellow fever vaccine responses in identical twins.

The sample comprised CD8+ T cells sorted from blood. This rearrangement joins TRBV20-1 to TRBJ2-7; D is perhaps TRBD1 (6 bases). This receptor was taken from a young woman in good health. CDR3 nucleotide sequence: TGCAGTGCTAGAGTGGCAGGGGAATACGAGCAGTACTTC. Translated: CSARVAGEYEQYF.